Listed here are 9 T cell receptor beta chains from one sample, sequenced in a study of T cell responses to AZD1222 COVID-19 vaccine (dated by TCRdb to the early 2020s). Taken with the paper, the label for time point translates to: baseline before first vaccination. Receptors were amplified or captured by the immunoSEQ multiplex PCR assay. What TCRdb holds here is the immuneACCESS table cut down to in-frame rearrangements. Part of the clones is not present; checked against another copy, under half of the missing clones reflect an unresolved V gene, and the others are unexplained. The sample has over 150,000 clones on record, about 85% of them singletons. Together, the top ten hold 3% to 3.5% of the sample. Source: peripheral blood, taken on day 0 of AZD1222 vaccination. The receptors shown here come from an adult in good health.

This chain links TRBV9 with TRBJ2-7; the D gene could be TRBD1 or TRBD2 (5 bases each). This CDR3 spans 15 amino acids. V was trimmed by 4 bases and J by 7 bases, leaving 21 bases between them. Germline loops: CDR1 SGDLS, CDR2 YYNGEE. The CDR3, as DNA: TGTGCCAGCAGCCTAAGCCGGGACGGTACGTTGGAGCAGTACTTC. It codes for CASSLSRDGTLEQYF.

The rearrangement joins TRBV5-4 to TRBJ1-2; D not resolved. The CDR3 is 13 amino acids. The V and J ends lost 0 bases and 6 bases respectively, with 9 bases between them. Germline values: CDR1 SGHNT, CDR2 YYREEE (reference sequence). CDR3 sequence: CASSLAGSHGYTF. CDR3 in DNA: TGTGCCAGCAGCTTGGCCGGGAGCCATGGCTACACCTTC.

This chain connects TRBV6-2 or TRBV6-3 to TRBJ2-1, with D unresolved. Deletions cut 3 bases from V and 2 bases from J, with 14 bases between. CDR1 is MNHEY, CDR2 SVGEGT, per germline. The CDR3 contains 16 residues. CDR3 sequence: CASSYELSRPYNEQFF. In nucleotides, the CDR3 is TGTGCCAGCAGTTATGAGCTCTCCCGGCCCTACAATGAGCAGTTCTTC.

The V call is TRBV25-1, the J call TRBJ1-4; D uncertain. Trimming stripped 6 bases from V and 7 bases from J, with 12 bases between. Germline V gene data show CDR1 as MGHDK and CDR2 as SYGVNS. The CDR3 extends over 13 amino acids. CDR3 in amino acids: CASRQSATEKLFF. As DNA, the CDR3 is TGTGCCAGCAGGCAGTCGGCCACTGAAAAACTGTTTTTT.

V is TRBV5-4 and J is TRBJ1-2, with a tentative D call TRBD1 (5 bases). CDR3 length equals 14 residues. V shed 1 base and J shed 4 bases, with 11 bases lying between them. The germline CDR1 and CDR2 sequences are SGHNT and YYREEE (reference sequence). CDR3 DNA sequence: TGTGCCAGCAGCTTGAACCCAGGGCCCTATGGCTACACCTTC. Translation gives CASSLNPGPYGYTF.

V is TRBV5-1 and J is TRBJ1-2; D is possibly TRBD1 (5 bases). This CDR3 is built from 13 residues. V lost 4 bases and J 6 bases, leaving 13 bases between the germline ends. Germline values: CDR1 SGHRS, CDR2 YFSETQ. Written as DNA, the CDR3 is TGCGCCAGCAGCCCCGCGGGGGAAAATGGCTACACCTTC. It encodes CASSPAGENGYTF.

The chain links TRBV2 to TRBJ2-1, with 10 bases identical to TRBD1. CDR1 is SNHLY and CDR2 is FYNNEI in the germline V gene. The CDR3 has 14 amino acids. The V and J ends lost 6 bases and 5 bases, in that order; junction bases with no gene match: 4. For the CDR3, the DNA is TGTGCCAGCAGCGGGACAGGGGCACACAATGAGCAGTTCTTC. The encoded protein is CASSGTGAHNEQFF.

This clone was found a few times. This chain joins TRBV14 and TRBJ1-1; no reliable D call. The CDR3 runs 11 residues. V was pared by 3 bases and J by 11 bases, with 10 bases between. Germline V gene sequence: CDR1 SGHDN, CDR2 FVKESK. The CDR3 here is CASSQGGWAFF. The CDR3 DNA is TGTGCCAGCAGCCAGGGCGGTTGGGCTTTCTTT. Together with reference TRBV14 and TRBJ1-1, the CDR3 gives the full variable domain: EAGVTQFPSHSVIEKGQTVTLRCDPISGHDNLYWYRRVMGKEIKFLLHFVKESKQDESGMPNNRFLAERTGGTYSTLKVQPAELEDSGVYFCASSQGGWAFFGQGTRLTVV.

The chain has TRBV6-5 and TRBJ1-4; 7 nucleotides match TRBD1. J was trimmed by 4 bases and V by 6 bases; bases with no gene match: 8. Germline V lookup: CDR1 MNHEY, CDR2 SVGAGI. CDR3 length: 15 amino acids. This chain's CDR3 is CASRDSGTDNEKLFF. The CDR3 DNA is TGTGCCAGCAGGGACTCTGGGACAGATAATGAAAAACTGTTTTTT.